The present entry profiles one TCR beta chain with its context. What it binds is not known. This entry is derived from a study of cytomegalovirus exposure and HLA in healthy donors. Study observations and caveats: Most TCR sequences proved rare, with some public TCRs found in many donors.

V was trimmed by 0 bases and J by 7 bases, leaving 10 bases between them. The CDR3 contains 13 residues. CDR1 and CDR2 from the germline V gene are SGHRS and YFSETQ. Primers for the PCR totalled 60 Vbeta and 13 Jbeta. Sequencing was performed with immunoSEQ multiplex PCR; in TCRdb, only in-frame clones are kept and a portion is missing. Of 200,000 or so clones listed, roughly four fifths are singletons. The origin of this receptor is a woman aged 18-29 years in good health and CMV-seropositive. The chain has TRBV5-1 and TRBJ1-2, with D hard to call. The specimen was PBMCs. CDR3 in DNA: TGCGCCAGCAGCTTGGAAGGAGGGTCTGGCTACACCTTC. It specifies CASSLEGGSGYTF.